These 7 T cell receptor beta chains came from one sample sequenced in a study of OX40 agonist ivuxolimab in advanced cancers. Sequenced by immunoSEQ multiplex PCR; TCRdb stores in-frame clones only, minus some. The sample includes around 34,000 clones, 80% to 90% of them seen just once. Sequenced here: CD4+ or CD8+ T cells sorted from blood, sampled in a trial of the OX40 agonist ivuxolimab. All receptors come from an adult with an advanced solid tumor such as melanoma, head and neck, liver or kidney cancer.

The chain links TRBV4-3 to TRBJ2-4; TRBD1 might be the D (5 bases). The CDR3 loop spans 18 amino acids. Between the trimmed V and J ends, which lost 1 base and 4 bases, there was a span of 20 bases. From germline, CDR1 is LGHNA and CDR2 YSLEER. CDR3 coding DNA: TGCGCCAGCAGCCAAGGGGTTCAGGGAATCGCGGATAAAAACATTCAGTACTTC. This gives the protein CASSQGVQGIADKNIQYF.

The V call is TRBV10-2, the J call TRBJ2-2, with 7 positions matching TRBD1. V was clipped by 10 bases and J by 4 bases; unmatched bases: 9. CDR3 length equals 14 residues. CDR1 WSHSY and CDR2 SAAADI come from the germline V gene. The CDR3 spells CATQQGWSTGELFF. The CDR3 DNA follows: TGCGCCACCCAACAGGGGTGGAGCACCGGGGAGCTGTTTTTT.

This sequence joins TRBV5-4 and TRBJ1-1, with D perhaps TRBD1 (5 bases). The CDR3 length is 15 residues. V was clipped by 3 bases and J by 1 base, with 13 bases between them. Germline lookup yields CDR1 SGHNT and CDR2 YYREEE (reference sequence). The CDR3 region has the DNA TGTGCCAGCAGCTATGGGGCAGAGCCGAACACTGAAGCTTTCTTT. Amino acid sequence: CASSYGAEPNTEAFF.

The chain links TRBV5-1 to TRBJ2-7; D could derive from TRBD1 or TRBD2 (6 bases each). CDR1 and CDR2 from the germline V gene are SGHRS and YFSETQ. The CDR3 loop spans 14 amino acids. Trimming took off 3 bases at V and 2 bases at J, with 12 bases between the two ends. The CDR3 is CASSWGDTTYEQYF. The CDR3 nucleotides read TGCGCCAGCAGCTGGGGGGACACTACCTACGAGCAGTACTTC. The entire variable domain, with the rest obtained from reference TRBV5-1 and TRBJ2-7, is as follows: KAGVTQTPRYLIKTRGQQVTLSCSPISGHRSVSWYQQTPGQGLQFLFEYFSETQRNKGNFPGRFSGRQFSNSRSEMNVSTLELGDSALYLCASSWGDTTYEQYFGPGTRLTVT.

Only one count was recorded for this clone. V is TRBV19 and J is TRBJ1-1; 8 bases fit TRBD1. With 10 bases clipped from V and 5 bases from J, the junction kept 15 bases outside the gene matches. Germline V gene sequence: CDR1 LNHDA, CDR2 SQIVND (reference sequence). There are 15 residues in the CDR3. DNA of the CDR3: TGTGCCATCTCGGCGGCAGGGGGCGAAAAGACTGAAGCTTTCTTT. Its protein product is CAISAAGGEKTEAFF.

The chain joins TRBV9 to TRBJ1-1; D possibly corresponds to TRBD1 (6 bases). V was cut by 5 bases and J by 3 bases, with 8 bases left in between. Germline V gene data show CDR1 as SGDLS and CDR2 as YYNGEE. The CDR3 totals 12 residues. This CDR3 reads CASSSGDTEAFF. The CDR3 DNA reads TGTGCCAGCAGTTCAGGGGACACTGAAGCTTTCTTT.

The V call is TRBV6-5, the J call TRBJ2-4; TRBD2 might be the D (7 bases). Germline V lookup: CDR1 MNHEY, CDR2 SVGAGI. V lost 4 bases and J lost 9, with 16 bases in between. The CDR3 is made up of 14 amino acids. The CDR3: CASSFNIGGGIQYF. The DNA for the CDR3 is TGTGCCAGCAGTTTTAACATAGGGGGGGGCATTCAGTACTTC.